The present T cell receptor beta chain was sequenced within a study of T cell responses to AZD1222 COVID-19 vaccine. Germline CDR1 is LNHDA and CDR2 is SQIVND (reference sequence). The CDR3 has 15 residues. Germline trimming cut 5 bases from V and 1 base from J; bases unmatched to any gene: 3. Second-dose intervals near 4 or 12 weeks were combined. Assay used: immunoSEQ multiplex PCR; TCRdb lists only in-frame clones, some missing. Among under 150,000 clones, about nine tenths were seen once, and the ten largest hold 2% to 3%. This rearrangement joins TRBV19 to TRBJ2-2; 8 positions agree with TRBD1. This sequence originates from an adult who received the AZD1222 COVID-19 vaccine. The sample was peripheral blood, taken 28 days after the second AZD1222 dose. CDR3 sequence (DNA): TGTGCCAGTAGTTCCGGACAGGGGAACACCGGGGAGCTGTTTTTT. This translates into CASSSGQGNTGELFF.